The source of this T cell receptor beta chain is a study of T cells after yellow fever vaccination. Study as a whole: Each low-cell-number fraction was prepared by means of SMART-Seq v4 Ultra Low Input.

Overall study results and limits: Post-booster reappearance was seen for most primary-vaccination clones (around 97% CD4, roughly 88% CD8).

Making TCR cDNA involved 5'RACE template switching, which added UMIs and a universal primer site. TCRdb processed the 5' RACE reads anew with MiXCR; each CDR3 protein has one entry. The sample has about 85,000 distinct CDR3 sequences; about 14% are singletons. This TCR was sampled from a young man who received the YFV17D yellow fever vaccine. Material: CD8+ T cells not binding an NS4B(214-222) dextramer, sorted from PBMCs, obtained about 20 days after the first yellow fever vaccination.

The CDR3: CATSSHSGGLVEQFF. In DNA, the CDR3 is TGTGCCACCAGCAGCCATAGCGGGGGACTTGTTGAGCAGTTCTTC. This chain joins TRBV15 and TRBJ2-1; TRBD2 matches at 9 bases. CDR3 size: 15 residues. V lost 3 bases and J lost 9; bases outside the gene matches: 9. Germline V CDR1 and CDR2: LNHNV, YYDKDF (reference sequence).